The clone carrying this T cell receptor (beta chain) was counted once. Its antigen is not identified. Germline loops: CDR1 SNHLY, CDR2 FYNNEI. This CDR3 has 11 amino acids. Trimming removed 8 bases at V and 4 bases at J, with 6 bases between. This entry comes from a study of T cell responses to AZD1222 COVID-19 vaccine. TCRdb's copy holds only in-frame clones and misses some; the assay was immunoSEQ multiplex PCR. This sample yields around 190,000 clones, of which more than 85% are seen a single time; around 1.6% belongs to the top ten. Second-dose intervals of approximately 4 or approximately 12 weeks were pooled. General study results and limits: Baseline serostatus was positive in only a handful of AZD1222 recipients. Two AZD1222 doses significantly raised spike-specific TCR breadth and depth over controls.

Sequenced material: peripheral blood, taken 28 days after the second AZD1222 dose. This TCR was sampled from an adult who received the AZD1222 COVID-19 vaccine. The J gene is TRBJ1-5, the V gene TRBV2; D is possibly TRBD1 (5 bases). The CDR3 DNA follows: TGTGCCAGCGGGGGGAATCAGCCCCAGCATTTT. This sequence encodes CASGGNQPQHF.